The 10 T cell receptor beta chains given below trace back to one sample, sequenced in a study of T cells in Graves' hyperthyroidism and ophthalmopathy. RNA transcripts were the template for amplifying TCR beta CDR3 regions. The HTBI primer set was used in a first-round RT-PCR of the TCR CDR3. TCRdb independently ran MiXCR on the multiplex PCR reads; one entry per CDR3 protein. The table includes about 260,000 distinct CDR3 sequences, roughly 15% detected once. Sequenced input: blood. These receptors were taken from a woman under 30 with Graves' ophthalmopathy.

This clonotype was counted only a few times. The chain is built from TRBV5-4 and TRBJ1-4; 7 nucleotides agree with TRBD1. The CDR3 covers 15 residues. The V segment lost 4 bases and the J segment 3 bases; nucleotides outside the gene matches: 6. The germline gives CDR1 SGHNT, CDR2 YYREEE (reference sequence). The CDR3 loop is CASSRTGVANEKLFF. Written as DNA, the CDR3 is TGTGCCAGCAGCCGTACAGGGGTTGCTAATGAAAAACTGTTTTTT. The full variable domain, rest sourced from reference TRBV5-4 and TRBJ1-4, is ETGVTQSPTHLIKTRGQQVTLRCSSQSGHNTVSWYQQALGQGPQFIFQYYREEENGRGNFPPRFSGLQFPNYSSELNVNALELDDSALYLCASSRTGVANEKLFFGSGTQLSVL.

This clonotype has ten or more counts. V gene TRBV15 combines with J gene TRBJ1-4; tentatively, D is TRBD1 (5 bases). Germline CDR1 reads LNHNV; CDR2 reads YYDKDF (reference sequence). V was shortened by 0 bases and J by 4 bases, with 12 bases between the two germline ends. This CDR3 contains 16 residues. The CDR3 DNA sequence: TGTGCCACCAGCAGAGAGACGGGACGGTATAATGAAAAACTGTTTTTT. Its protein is CATSRETGRYNEKLFF.

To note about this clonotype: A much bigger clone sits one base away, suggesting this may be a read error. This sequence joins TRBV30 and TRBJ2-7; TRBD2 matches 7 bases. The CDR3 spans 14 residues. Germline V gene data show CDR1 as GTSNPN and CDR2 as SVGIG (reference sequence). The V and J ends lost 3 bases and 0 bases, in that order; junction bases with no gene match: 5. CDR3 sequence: CAWSIGRGSYEQYF. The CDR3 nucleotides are TGTGCCTGGAGCATTGGGAGGGGCTCCTACGAGCAGTACTTC. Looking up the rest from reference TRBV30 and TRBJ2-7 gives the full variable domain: SQTIHQWPATLVQPVGSPLSLECTVEGTSNPNLYWYRQAAGRGLQLLFYSVGIGQISSEVPQNLSASRPQDRQFILSSKKLLLSDSGFYLCAWSIGRGSYEQYFGPGTRLTVT.

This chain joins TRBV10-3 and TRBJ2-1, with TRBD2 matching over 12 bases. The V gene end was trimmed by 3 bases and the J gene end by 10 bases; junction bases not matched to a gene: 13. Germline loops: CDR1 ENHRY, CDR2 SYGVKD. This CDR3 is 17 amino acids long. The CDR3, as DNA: TGTGCCATCAGTGATACACGACTAGCGGGGGTCCTAGAAGAGCAGTTCTTC. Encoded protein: CAISDTRLAGVLEEQFF.

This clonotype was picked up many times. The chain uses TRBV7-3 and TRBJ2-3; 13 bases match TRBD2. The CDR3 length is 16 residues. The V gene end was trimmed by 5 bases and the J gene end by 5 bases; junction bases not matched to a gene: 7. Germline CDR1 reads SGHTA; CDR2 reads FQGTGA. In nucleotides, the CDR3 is TGTGCCAGCAGCCAAGGACTAGCGGGAGTGCAAGATACGCAGTATTTT. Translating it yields CASSQGLAGVQDTQYF.

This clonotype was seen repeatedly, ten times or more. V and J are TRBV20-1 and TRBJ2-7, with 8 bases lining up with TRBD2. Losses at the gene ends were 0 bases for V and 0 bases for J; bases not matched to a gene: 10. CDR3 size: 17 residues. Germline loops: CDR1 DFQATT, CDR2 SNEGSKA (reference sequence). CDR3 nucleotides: TGCAGTGCTAGAGATCCCCTGACTAGCGCCAACTCCTACGAGCAGTACTTC. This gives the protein CSARDPLTSANSYEQYF.

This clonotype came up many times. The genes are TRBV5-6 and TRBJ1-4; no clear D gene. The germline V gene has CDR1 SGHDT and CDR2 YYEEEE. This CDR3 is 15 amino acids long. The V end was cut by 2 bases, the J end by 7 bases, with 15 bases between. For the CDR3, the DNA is TGTGCCAGCAGCTTTGGTAGGGCAAGGAGTGAAAAACTGTTTTTT. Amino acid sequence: CASSFGRARSEKLFF.

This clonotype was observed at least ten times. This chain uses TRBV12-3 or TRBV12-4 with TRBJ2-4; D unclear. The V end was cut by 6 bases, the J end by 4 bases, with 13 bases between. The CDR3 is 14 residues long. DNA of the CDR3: TGTGCCAGCAGGGACGGGTATCGGAAAAACATTCAGTACTTC. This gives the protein CASRDGYRKNIQYF.

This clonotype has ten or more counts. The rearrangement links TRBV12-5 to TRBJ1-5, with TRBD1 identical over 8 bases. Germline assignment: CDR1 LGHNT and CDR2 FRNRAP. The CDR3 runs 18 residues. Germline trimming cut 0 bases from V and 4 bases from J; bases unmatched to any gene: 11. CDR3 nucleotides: TGTGCTAGTGGTTTGGTTGGTCGGGTCAGGGGGCCTAATCAGCCCCAGCATTTT. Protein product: CASGLVGRVRGPNQPQHF.

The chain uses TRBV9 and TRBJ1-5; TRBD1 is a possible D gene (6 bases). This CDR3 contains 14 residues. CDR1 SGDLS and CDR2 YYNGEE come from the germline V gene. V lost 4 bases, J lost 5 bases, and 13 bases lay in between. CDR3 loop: CASSQGGGYQPQHF. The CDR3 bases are TGTGCCAGCAGCCAAGGAGGGGGGTATCAGCCCCAGCATTTT.